One and the same sample provided the 17 T cell receptor beta chains below, sequenced in a study of shared clonotypes between healthy human individuals. Positively selected for CCR7, the CD45RO-negative cells used as naive CD8 cells excluded terminally differentiated effector memory CD45RA+ cells. The assay was immunoSEQ multiplex PCR, and TCRdb's table has in-frame clones only and misses some. The sample consists of 2 million to 2.5 million clones, about 95% of them appearing once. The sequenced sample was naive CD8+ T cells sorted from blood. The receptors here all came from a man aged 18 to 29 in good health.

In the case of this clone: This CDR3 is also generated by other DNA sequences in the sample. The rearrangement uses TRBV7-9 and TRBJ1-4; D remains ambiguous. The CDR3 is made up of 11 amino acids. Germline loops: CDR1 SEHNR, CDR2 FQNEAQ (reference sequence). V was shortened by 5 bases and J by 7 bases, with 5 bases between the two germline ends. DNA of the CDR3: TGTGCCAGCAGCCGGACTGAAAAACTGTTTTTT. It translates to CASSRTEKLFF.

The V call is TRBV30, the J call TRBJ2-3; TRBD1 or TRBD2 may be the D gene (7 bases each). V lost 5 bases, J lost 4 bases, and 19 bases lay in between. Per the germline V gene, CDR1 is GTSNPN and CDR2 is SVGIG (reference sequence). The length of the CDR3 is 15 residues. CDR3 residues: CAWGEGGGSSDTQYF. Here the CDR3 DNA reads TGTGCCTGGGGGGAAGGGGGCGGGAGTTCAGATACGCAGTATTTT.

This clone is a singleton in its sample. The chain uses TRBV2 and TRBJ2-7; maybe TRBD2 (5 bases). The CDR3 spans 15 residues. Between the trimmed V and J ends, which lost 1 base and 2 bases, there was a span of 12 bases. CDR1 SNHLY and CDR2 FYNNEI come from the germline V gene. The CDR3 nucleotides are TGTGCCAGCAGTGAAGGGAGCGTCGGGACCTACGAGCAGTACTTC. Its protein product is CASSEGSVGTYEQYF.

This clone was recorded a few times. The rearrangement uses TRBV25-1 and TRBJ2-7, with 7 positions matching TRBD1. V was pared by 4 bases and J by 7 bases, with 10 bases of the junction left unmatched. CDR3 length: 14 residues. CDR1 MGHDK and CDR2 SYGVNS come from the germline V gene. CDR3 sequence (DNA): TGTGCCAGCAGTGGCATGGACAGGTCGGGGGAGCAGTACTTC. It yields the protein CASSGMDRSGEQYF.

The CDR3 sequence: CASSTPPGQASYEQYF. CDR3 coding DNA: TGTGCCAGCAGCACTCCGCCGGGACAGGCTTCATACGAGCAGTACTTC. The J gene is TRBJ2-7, the V gene TRBV7-8, with 8 bases lining up with TRBD1. The CDR3 runs to 16 residues. Germline CDR1 SGHVS, CDR2 FQNEAQ. The V segment lost 5 bases and the J segment 4 bases; nucleotides outside the gene matches: 13.

V gene TRBV27 combines with J gene TRBJ1-5; 9 bases map to TRBD1. The CDR3 is made up of 12 amino acids. With V trimmed by 9 bases and J by 7 bases, 4 bases remained unmatched. Germline V CDR1 and CDR2: MNHEY, SMNVEV (reference sequence). The DNA of the CDR3 is TGTGCCAGTGGGACAGGGACCCAGCCCCAGCATTTT. Protein: CASGTGTQPQHF.

The genes are TRBV4-3 and TRBJ2-7; 8 nucleotides agree with TRBD2. Looked up from germline, CDR1 is LGHNA and CDR2 is YSLEER. The CDR3 has 14 residues. J was trimmed by 3 bases and V by 2 bases; bases with no gene match: 3. The CDR3 here is CASSQWLAGYEQYF. The CDR3 coding sequence is TGCGCCAGCAGCCAATGGCTAGCGGGCTACGAGCAGTACTTC.

V is TRBV18 and J is TRBJ2-5; no reliable D call. The CDR3 has 12 residues. The ends were cut back, 2 bases at V and 4 bases at J, with 5 bases in the middle. The germline V gene encodes CDR1 KGHSH and CDR2 LQKENI. CDR3 protein: CASSPELETQYF. CDR3 bases: TGTGCCAGCTCACCAGAGTTAGAGACCCAGTACTTC.

Regarding this clone: This sample also contains other DNA sequences that code for the same CDR3. This chain connects TRBV4-3 to TRBJ2-1; 7 bases map to TRBD2. The germline V gene has CDR1 LGHNA and CDR2 YSLEER. V was pared by 0 bases and J by 3 bases, with 2 bases of the junction left unmatched. There are 15 residues in the CDR3. The CDR3 DNA sequence: TGCGCCAGCAGCCAAGACCCTAGCGGCTACAATGAGCAGTTCTTC. This codes for CASSQDPSGYNEQFF.

This clone came up once. V is TRBV27 and J is TRBJ1-2; no clear D. The CDR3 is 16 residues long. Germline CDR1 and CDR2: MNHEY and SMNVEV (reference sequence). Trimming pared 3 bases from V and 6 bases from J, leaving 20 bases between. CDR3 sequence reads: CASSFVGTPPDDGYTF. CDR3 coding DNA: TGTGCCAGCAGTTTTGTTGGAACCCCCCCCGATGATGGCTACACCTTC.

In nucleotides, the CDR3 is TGTGCCAGCAGTTTAGGGGGACTAGCAGGGGATACGCAGTATTTT. It codes for CASSLGGLAGDTQYF. V usage is TRBV28 and J usage is TRBJ2-3; TRBD2 matches at 9 bases. The trim removed 2 bases at V and 6 bases at J, leaving 6 bases unmatched. Germline values: CDR1 MDHEN, CDR2 SYDVKM. This CDR3 has 15 residues.

The chain combines TRBV6-1 with TRBJ1-2, with no clear D. Germline V gene data show CDR1 as MNHNS and CDR2 as SASEGT. V was cut by 1 base and J by 2 bases, with 8 bases left in between. The CDR3 runs 14 residues. CDR3 sequence reads: CASSEGGGNYGYTF. The CDR3 DNA follows: TGTGCCAGCAGTGAAGGGGGAGGGAACTATGGCTACACCTTC.

This chain connects TRBV2 to TRBJ1-6; D gene ambiguous. Germline V gene data show CDR1 as SNHLY and CDR2 as FYNNEI. With 3 bases removed from V and 6 bases from J, the gap between germline ends came to 6 bases. The CDR3 sequence is 13 residues long. The CDR3 protein is CASSEAANSPLHF. CDR3 DNA: TGTGCCAGCAGTGAGGCAGCTAATTCACCCCTCCACTTT. Together with reference TRBV2 and TRBJ1-6, the CDR3 gives the full variable domain: EPEVTQTPSHQVTQMGQEVILRCVPISNHLYFYWYRQILGQKVEFLVSFYNNEISEKSEIFDDQFSVERPDGSNFTLKIRSTKLEDSAMYFCASSEAANSPLHFGNGTRLTVT.

The V gene is TRBV2, the J gene TRBJ2-3; tentatively, D is TRBD1 (5 bases). Germline V CDR1 and CDR2: SNHLY, FYNNEI. V dropped 4 bases and J dropped 2 bases, with 19 bases sitting between them. CDR3 length: 17 amino acids. CDR3 nucleotides: TGTGCCAGCAGTGTGGAACAGGAAGGCCCTCCCACAGATACGCAGTATTTT. This gives the protein CASSVEQEGPPTDTQYF.

The rearrangement uses TRBV9 and TRBJ1-5; D ambiguous. This CDR3 has 14 residues. CDR1 SGDLS and CDR2 YYNGEE come from the germline V gene. Trimming took off 0 bases at V and 3 bases at J, with 7 bases between the two ends. CDR3 bases: TGTGCCAGCAGCGTAGGTTGGGACAATCAGCCCCAGCATTTT. Encoded protein: CASSVGWDNQPQHF.

V and J are TRBV7-9 and TRBJ2-1; TRBD2 agrees at 13 bases. Germline CDR1 is SEHNR and CDR2 is FQNEAQ (reference sequence). With 0 bases clipped from V and 8 bases from J, the junction kept 7 bases outside the gene matches. The CDR3 runs to 17 residues. The CDR3 sequence: CASSLASLAGGLDEQFF. CDR3 bases: TGTGCCAGCAGCTTAGCCTCACTAGCGGGAGGGCTGGATGAGCAGTTCTTC.

The J gene is TRBJ1-1, the V gene TRBV27; perhaps TRBD1 as D (6 bases). V was clipped by 5 bases and J by 1 base, with 23 bases between them. Per germline, CDR1 MNHEY and CDR2 SMNVEV (reference sequence). CDR3 length equals 18 residues. The CDR3 region has the DNA TGTGCCAGCAGTATACAGGGCGGGAGCACAGAAAAGAACACTGAAGCTTTCTTT. Translating gives CASSIQGGSTEKNTEAFF.